This TCR beta chain originates from a study of blood T cells in healthy people across ages. Study-wide findings and caveats: A strong correlation was found between TCR beta diversity and the percentage of naive T cells. Greater diversity and more naive CD4+ cells were seen in long-lived donors than in aged donors.

Next came a second PCR, run for about 7 to 12 cycles, which used a sample-barcoded 5' primer along with a J-beta primer mix. MiXCR was run by TCRdb on the 5' RACE reads, yielding one entry per CDR3 protein. The profile shows about 1.4 million distinct CDR3 sequences, approximately 59% of them singletons. The study isolated at least 6.5 million PBMCs from each sample. Trimming removed 5 bases from V and 2 bases from J, with 10 bases in between. CDR3 length equals 14 residues. Germline assignment: CDR1 SGHTA and CDR2 FQGNSA. Details on this clonotype: The target antigen is unknown.

Sample: blood. The chain couples TRBV7-2 to TRBJ1-5; TRBD1 might be the D (5 bases). The sequence was collected from a man aged 18 to 30 in good health. The CDR3 is CASSVPQGNQPQHF. The CDR3 nucleotides are TGTGCCAGCAGCGTCCCACAGGGCAATCAGCCCCAGCATTTT.